One T cell receptor beta chain is described in this entry. Its specificity is not known. This record belongs to a study of cytomegalovirus exposure and HLA in healthy donors. This PCR relied on a set of 60 Vbeta primers and 13 Jbeta primers. Clones were read by immunoSEQ multiplex PCR, and TCRdb kept only the in-frame ones, dropping some. The sample consists of 140,000 or so clones, 70% to 75% of them appearing once. Trimming cost V 1 base and J 11 bases, with 8 bases left between them. The length of the CDR3 is 11 residues. Germline CDR1 reads ENHRY; CDR2 reads SYGVKD. Study findings and constraints: Trimming of TCR beta V- and J-genes showed a link, identified in a later analysis, to a missense DCLRE1C variant. Most of the CMV-associated TCR beta chains (in a later analysis) appeared to be HLA-restricted.

This chain links TRBV10-3 with TRBJ1-1; no firm D call. The clonotype comes from a woman in her 30s in good health and CMV-seronegative. The sample comprised PBMCs. As DNA, the CDR3 is TGTGCCATCAGTGAGTTCGTGAGGGCTTTCTTT. As protein: CAISEFVRAFF.